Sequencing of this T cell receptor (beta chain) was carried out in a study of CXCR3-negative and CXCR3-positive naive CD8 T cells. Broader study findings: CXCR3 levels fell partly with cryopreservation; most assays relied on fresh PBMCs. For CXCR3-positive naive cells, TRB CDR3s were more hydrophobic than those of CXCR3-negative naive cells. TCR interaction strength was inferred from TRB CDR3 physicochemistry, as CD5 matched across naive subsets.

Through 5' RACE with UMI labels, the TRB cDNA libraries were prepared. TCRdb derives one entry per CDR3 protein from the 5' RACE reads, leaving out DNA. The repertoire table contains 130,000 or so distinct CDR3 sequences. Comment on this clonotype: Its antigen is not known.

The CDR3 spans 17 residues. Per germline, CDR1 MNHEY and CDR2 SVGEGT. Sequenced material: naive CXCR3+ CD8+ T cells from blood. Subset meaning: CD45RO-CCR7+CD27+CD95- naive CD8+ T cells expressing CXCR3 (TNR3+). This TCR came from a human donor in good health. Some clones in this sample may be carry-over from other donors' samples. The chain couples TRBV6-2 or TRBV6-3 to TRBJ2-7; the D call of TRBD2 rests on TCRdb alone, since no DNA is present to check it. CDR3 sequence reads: CASSFGPLTSGSNEQYF.